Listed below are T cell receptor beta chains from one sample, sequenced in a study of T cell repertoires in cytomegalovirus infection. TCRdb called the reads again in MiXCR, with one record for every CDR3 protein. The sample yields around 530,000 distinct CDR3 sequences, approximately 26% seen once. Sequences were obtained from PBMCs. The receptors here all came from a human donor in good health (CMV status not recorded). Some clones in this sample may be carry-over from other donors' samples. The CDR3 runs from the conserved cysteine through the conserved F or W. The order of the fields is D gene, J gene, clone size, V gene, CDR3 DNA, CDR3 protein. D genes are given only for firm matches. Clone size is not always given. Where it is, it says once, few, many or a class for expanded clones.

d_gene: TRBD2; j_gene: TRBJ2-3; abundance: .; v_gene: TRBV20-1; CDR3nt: TGCAGTGCCCCCCTGGCGGGAGCTCCCGCCGCAGATACGCAGTATTTT; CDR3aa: CSAPLAGAPAADTQYF
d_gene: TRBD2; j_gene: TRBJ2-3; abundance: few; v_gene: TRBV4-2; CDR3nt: TGTGCCAGCAGCCAAGAGCGGGAGGGCCCAGATACGCAGTATTTT; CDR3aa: CASSQEREGPDTQYF
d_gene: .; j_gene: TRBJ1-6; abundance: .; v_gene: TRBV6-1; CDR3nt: TGTGCCAGCAAACAGGCTGATTCACCCCTCCACTTT; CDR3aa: CASKQADSPLHF
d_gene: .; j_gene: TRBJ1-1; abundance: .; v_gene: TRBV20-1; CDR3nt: TGCAGTGTCCCCGGACGGGGGACTGAAGCTTTCTTT; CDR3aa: CSVPGRGTEAFF
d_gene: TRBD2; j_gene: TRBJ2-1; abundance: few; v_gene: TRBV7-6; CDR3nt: TGTGCCAGCAGCTCGACCCAAGGCGGGAGGACTTACAATGAGCAGTTCTTC; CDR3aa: CASSSTQGGRTYNEQFF
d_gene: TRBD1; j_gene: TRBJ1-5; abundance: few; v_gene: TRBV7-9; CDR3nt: TGTGCCAGCAGCCGGTCAGGGGGCATTAATCAGCCCCAGCATTTT; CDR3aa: CASSRSGGINQPQHF
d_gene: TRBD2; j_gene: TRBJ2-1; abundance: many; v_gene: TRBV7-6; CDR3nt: TGTGCCAGCAGCCCGCCCGGCGGGGGGCTAGCTCTCGGGCAGTTCTTC; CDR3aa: CASSPPGGGLALGQFF
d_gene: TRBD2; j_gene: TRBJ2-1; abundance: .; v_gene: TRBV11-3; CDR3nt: TGTGCCAGCAGTCCGCGGGGGAGATTCAATGAGCAGTTCTTC; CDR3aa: CASSPRGRFNEQFF
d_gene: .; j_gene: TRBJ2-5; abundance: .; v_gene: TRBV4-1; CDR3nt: TGCGCCAGCAGCCAAGATAACCCCGGGAGAAAAGAGACCCAGTACTTC; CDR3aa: CASSQDNPGRKETQYF
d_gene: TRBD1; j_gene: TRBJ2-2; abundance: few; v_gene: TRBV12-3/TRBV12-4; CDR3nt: TGTGCCAGCAGTTTAGAGGGACAGGGGTTGAACACCGGGGAGCTGTTTTTT; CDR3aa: CASSLEGQGLNTGELFF
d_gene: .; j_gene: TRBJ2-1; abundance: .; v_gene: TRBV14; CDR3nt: TGTGCCAGCAGCCTACGGACAGAGCAGTTCTTC; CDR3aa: CASSLRTEQFF
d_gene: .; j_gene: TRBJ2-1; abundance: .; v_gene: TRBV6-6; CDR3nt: TGTGCCAGCGATGGTAGCGGAGTACCCGGGGACTACAATGAGCAGTTCTTC; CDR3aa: CASDGSGVPGDYNEQFF
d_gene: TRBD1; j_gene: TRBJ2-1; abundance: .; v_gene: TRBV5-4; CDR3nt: TGTGCCAGCAGAAAGACAGGGGGCTCCTACAATGAGCAGTTCTTC; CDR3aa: CASRKTGGSYNEQFF
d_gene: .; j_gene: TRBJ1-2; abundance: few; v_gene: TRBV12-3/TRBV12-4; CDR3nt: TGTGCCAGCAGTTTCTCCGGGAACTATGGCTACACCTTC; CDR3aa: CASSFSGNYGYTF
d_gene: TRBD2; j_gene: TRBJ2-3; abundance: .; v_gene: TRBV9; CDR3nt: TGTGCCAGCAGCGAGACTAGCGGGTTATCGGCTAGCACAGATACGCAGTATTTT; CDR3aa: CASSETSGLSASTDTQYF
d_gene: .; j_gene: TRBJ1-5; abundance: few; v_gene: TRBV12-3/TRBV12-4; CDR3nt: TGTGCCAGCAGTTCCCAGTCTCTTAGCAATCAGCCCCAGCATTTT; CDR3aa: CASSSQSLSNQPQHF
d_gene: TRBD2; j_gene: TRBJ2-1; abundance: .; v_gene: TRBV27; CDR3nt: TGTGCCAGCAGTTCCGGGACTAGCGGACACAATGAGCAGTTCTTC; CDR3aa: CASSSGTSGHNEQFF